A single sample gave rise to the 8 T cell receptor beta chains below, sequenced in a study of T cells in narcolepsy. This table comes from immunoSEQ multiplex PCR, and its TCRdb copy is limited to in-frame clones, with some not included. The sample comprises around 28,000 clones, about 83% of which are singletons, and 0.75% to 1% rests with the top ten. Source material: CD45RA- memory CD4+ T cells from PBMCs. These receptors all stem from a human donor with narcolepsy.

This clone appeared once. The V gene is TRBV7-2, the J gene TRBJ1-1; 11 bases map to TRBD1. V lost 5 bases, J lost 7 bases, and 15 bases stayed unmatched. The CDR3 totals 17 residues. CDR1 SGHTA and CDR2 FQGNSA come from the germline V gene. The CDR3 sequence is CASSEMRRGTGGVEAFF. In nucleotides, the CDR3 is TGTGCCAGCAGCGAAATGCGGAGGGGGACAGGGGGTGTTGAAGCTTTCTTT.

The chain employs TRBV6-5 and TRBJ2-7; D possibly matches TRBD1 or TRBD2 (5 bases each). V gave up 5 bases and J gave up 2 bases, with 13 bases separating them. The CDR3 has 14 amino acids. Per germline, CDR1 MNHEY and CDR2 SVGAGI. CDR3 coding DNA: TGTGCCAGCAGTGAAAGGGACGGACCCTACGAGCAGTACTTC. It yields the protein CASSERDGPYEQYF.

V and J are TRBV7-2 and TRBJ2-7, with D unclear. Germline values: CDR1 SGHTA, CDR2 FQGNSA. CDR3 length: 11 amino acids. V lost 5 bases and J 3 bases, leaving 5 bases between the germline ends. Written as DNA, the CDR3 is TGTGCCAGCAGCGATCGCTACGAGCAGTACTTC. Its translation: CASSDRYEQYF. Full variable domain (remainder filled in from reference TRBV7-2 and TRBJ2-7): GAGVSQSPSNKVTEKGKDVELRCDPISGHTALYWYRQSLGQGLEFLIYFQGNSAPDKSGLPSDRFSAERTGGSVSTLTIQRTQQEDSAVYLCASSDRYEQYFGPGTRLTVT.

The chain has TRBV6-5 and TRBJ2-5; 9 positions agree with TRBD2. CDR3 length: 15 residues. V lost 6 bases, J lost 2 bases, and 7 bases stayed unmatched. The V gene's germline CDR1 is MNHEY and CDR2 SVGAGI. The CDR3 DNA reads as TGTGCCAGCAGGCCTGGACTAGCGCTGCAAGAGACCCAGTACTTC. It codes for CASRPGLALQETQYF.

A single count supports this clone. The CDR3 DNA is TGTGCCAGTAGTAGACGGGGGACTGAAGCTTTCTTT. Protein sequence: CASSRRGTEAFF. This chain joins TRBV19 and TRBJ1-1; tentative D call: TRBD1 (5 bases). The V end lost 4 bases, the J end lost 5 bases, and 8 bases lay between the germline ends. Germline values: CDR1 LNHDA, CDR2 SQIVND (reference sequence). This CDR3 is built from 12 residues.

This chain links TRBV20-1 with TRBJ2-1; perhaps TRBD1 as D (5 bases). V lost 3 bases, J lost 9 bases, and 9 bases lay in between. This CDR3 region has 11 residues. Looked up from germline, CDR1 is DFQATT and CDR2 is SNEGSKA (reference sequence). The CDR3 DNA reads as TGCAGTGCTAGGGGGCCCGGTGAGCAGTTCTTC. Its translation is CSARGPGEQFF.

The chain has TRBV29-1 and TRBJ2-5; TRBD2 matches at 9 bases. In germline, CDR1 is SQVTM, CDR2 ANQGSEA. The CDR3 extends over 14 amino acids. The trim removed 2 bases at V and 0 bases at J, leaving 1 base unmatched. CDR3 nucleotides: TGCAGCGTTGAAAGCGGGGGGCACCAAGAGACCCAGTACTTC. Residues: CSVESGGHQETQYF. Based on the CDR3 plus reference TRBV29-1 and TRBJ2-5, the full variable domain is SAVISQKPSRDICQRGTSLTIQCQVDSQVTMMFWYRQQPGQSLTLIATANQGSEATYESGFVIDKFPISRPNLTFSTLTVSNMSPEDSSIYLCSVESGGHQETQYFGPGTRLLVL.

CDR3 nucleotide sequence: TGTGCCAGCGGGCCTAGCGGGGGGGCTGGATTAGATACGCAGTATTTT. Its translation: CASGPSGGAGLDTQYF. J is TRBJ2-3 and V is TRBV7-9; 12 positions agree with TRBD2. V gave up 8 bases and J gave up 5 bases; unmatched junction bases: 11. This CDR3 is 16 amino acids long. Germline V gene data show CDR1 as SEHNR and CDR2 as FQNEAQ (reference sequence).